A selection of T cell receptor beta chains follows, all from one sample in a study of blood T cell repertoires in COVID-19. Libraries were prepared by immunoSEQ multiplex PCR; TCRdb keeps only in-frame clonotypes and omits some of them. The sample lists over 250,000 clones, about nine tenths occurring once. What was sequenced was PBMCs or T cells enriched from blood (not recorded which). The receptors here all came from a woman aged 55-69 years who had recovered from COVID-19. CDR3s include the opening cysteine and the closing phenylalanine or tryptophan. The order of the fields is J gene, V gene, D gene, CDR3 protein, CDR3 DNA. The D gene is left open where the match is weak.

j_call: TRBJ1-1
v_call: TRBV11-2
d_call: .
cdr3_aa: CASSSVTGSVGAFF
cdr3_nt: TGTGCCAGCAGCTCAGTTACAGGGTCAGTGGGAGCTTTCTTT

j_call: TRBJ2-1
v_call: TRBV9
d_call: .
cdr3_aa: CASSVAGGTNEQFF
cdr3_nt: TGTGCCAGCAGCGTAGCTGGGGGCACTAATGAGCAGTTCTTC

j_call: TRBJ2-3
v_call: TRBV29-1
d_call: TRBD2
cdr3_aa: CSGMGLAVTDTQYF
cdr3_nt: TGCAGCGGGATGGGACTAGCGGTCACAGATACGCAGTATTTT

j_call: TRBJ1-5
v_call: TRBV27
d_call: .
cdr3_aa: CASSLSLYQPQHF
cdr3_nt: TGTGCCAGCAGTTTATCCCTCTATCAGCCCCAGCATTTT

j_call: TRBJ2-2
v_call: TRBV5-6
d_call: TRBD1
cdr3_aa: CASSLGPGQLLTGELFF
cdr3_nt: TGTGCCAGCAGCTTAGGCCCGGGACAGCTACTCACCGGGGAGCTGTTTTTT

j_call: TRBJ1-1
v_call: TRBV5-8
d_call: TRBD1
cdr3_aa: CASSLGTGANTEAFF
cdr3_nt: TGTGCCAGCAGCTTGGGGACAGGCGCGAACACTGAAGCTTTCTTT

j_call: TRBJ1-2
v_call: TRBV2
d_call: .
cdr3_aa: CASSQTGYYGYTF
cdr3_nt: TGTGCCAGCAGTCAAACAGGGTACTATGGCTACACCTTC

j_call: TRBJ1-6
v_call: TRBV6-5
d_call: TRBD1
cdr3_aa: CASSYSWAGGNSPLHF
cdr3_nt: TGTGCCAGCAGTTACTCGTGGGCAGGGGGAAATTCACCCCTCCACTTT

j_call: TRBJ2-2
v_call: TRBV5-1
d_call: TRBD1
cdr3_aa: CASSLGQGADGELFF
cdr3_nt: TGCGCCAGCAGCCTGGGACAGGGGGCCGACGGGGAGCTGTTTTTT

j_call: TRBJ1-2
v_call: TRBV19
d_call: .
cdr3_aa: CASSIGVTNYGYTF
cdr3_nt: TGTGCCAGTAGTATTGGAGTCACTAACTATGGCTACACCTTC

j_call: TRBJ2-7
v_call: TRBV2
d_call: TRBD2
cdr3_aa: CATRVAGDYEQYF
cdr3_nt: TGTGCCACCCGGGTAGCGGGAGATTACGAGCAGTACTTC

j_call: TRBJ1-2
v_call: TRBV6-5
d_call: .
cdr3_aa: CASSYPAGGGVSGYTF
cdr3_nt: TGTGCCAGCAGTTACCCCGCCGGCGGGGGTGTAAGTGGCTACACCTTC